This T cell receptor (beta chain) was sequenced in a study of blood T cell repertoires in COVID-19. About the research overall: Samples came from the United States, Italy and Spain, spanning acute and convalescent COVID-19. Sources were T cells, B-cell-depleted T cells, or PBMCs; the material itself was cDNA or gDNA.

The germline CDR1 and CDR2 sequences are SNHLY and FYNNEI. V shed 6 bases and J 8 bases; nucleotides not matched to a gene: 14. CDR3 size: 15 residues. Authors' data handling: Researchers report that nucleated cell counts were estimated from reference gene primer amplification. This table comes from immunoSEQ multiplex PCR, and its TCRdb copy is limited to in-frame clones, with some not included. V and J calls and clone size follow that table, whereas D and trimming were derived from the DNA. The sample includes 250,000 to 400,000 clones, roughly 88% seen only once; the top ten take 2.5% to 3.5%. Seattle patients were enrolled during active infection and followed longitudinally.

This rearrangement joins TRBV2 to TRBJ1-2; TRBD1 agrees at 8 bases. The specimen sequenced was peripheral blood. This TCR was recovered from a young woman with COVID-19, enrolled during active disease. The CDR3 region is CASSVSKTGGEGYTF. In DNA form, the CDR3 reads TGTGCCAGCAGCGTATCAAAAACAGGGGGTGAAGGCTACACCTTC.